These 18 T cell receptor beta chains were all obtained from the same sample, sequenced in a study of blood T cell repertoires in COVID-19. Clones were read by immunoSEQ multiplex PCR, and TCRdb kept only the in-frame ones, dropping some. The table lists some 250,000 clones, 82% of them singletons. What was sequenced was peripheral blood. These receptors were obtained from a woman between 18 and 30 years old with acute or convalescent COVID-19.

The J gene is TRBJ1-5, the V gene TRBV5-1, with D possibly TRBD1 on 6 matching bases. The CDR3 runs 16 residues. V was cut by 3 bases and J by 1 base, with 14 bases left in between. CDR1 is SGHRS, CDR2 YFSETQ, per germline. CDR3 coding DNA: TGCGCCAGCAGCTCCCAGGGGCAAAGAAGCAATCAGCCCCAGCATTTT. Protein product: CASSSQGQRSNQPQHF.

This clone came up once. The CDR3 is CASYGGNEKLFF. Written as DNA, the CDR3 is TGTGCCAGCTACGGAGGGAATGAAAAACTGTTTTTT. This chain uses TRBV19 with TRBJ1-4, with D unclear. Trimming cost V 9 bases and J 5 bases, with 10 bases left between them. CDR1 LNHDA and CDR2 SQIVND come from the germline V gene (reference sequence). The CDR3 sequence is 12 residues long.

The rearrangement joins TRBV12-5 to TRBJ2-1, with 10 bases identical to TRBD2. The CDR3 is 14 residues long. Per the germline V gene, CDR1 is LGHNT and CDR2 is FRNRAP. V shed 6 bases and J 11 bases; nucleotides not matched to a gene: 10. DNA for the CDR3: TGTGCTAGTGGCCTAAGGGCTAGCGGGGGCCAGCAGTTCTTC. Protein sequence: CASGLRASGGQQFF.

This clone has a count of ten or more. The chain combines TRBV28 with TRBJ2-7; weak D call: TRBD2 (5 bases). Trimming pared 5 bases from V and 3 bases from J, leaving 17 bases between. Looked up from germline, CDR1 is MDHEN and CDR2 is SYDVKM. The CDR3 extends over 15 amino acids. CDR3 in amino acids: CASSPGISKHYEQYF. The CDR3 DNA reads as TGTGCCAGCAGTCCGGGGATTTCAAAACACTACGAGCAGTACTTC.

V usage is TRBV2 and J usage is TRBJ1-2; 10 nucleotides line up with TRBD1. This CDR3 has 16 amino acids. V dropped 7 bases and J dropped 3; count of bases not matched to a gene: 11. CDR1 SNHLY and CDR2 FYNNEI come from the germline V gene. CDR3 sequence reads: CASKETGGASYYGYTF. CDR3 DNA: TGTGCCAGCAAGGAGACAGGGGGCGCATCTTACTATGGCTACACCTTC.

V and J are TRBV5-4 and TRBJ2-7; 10 bases line up with TRBD2. The CDR3 has 18 residues. Looked up from germline, CDR1 is SGHNT and CDR2 is YYREEE (reference sequence). V was clipped by 3 bases and J by 0 bases; unmatched bases: 12. CDR3 sequence (DNA): TGTGCCAGCAGCTCCCGGACTAGCGGAGCCCGCAGCTCCTACGAGCAGTACTTC. Protein sequence: CASSSRTSGARSSYEQYF.

This clone was observed a single time. The chain links TRBV7-2 to TRBJ2-4; weak D call: TRBD2 (6 bases). Trimming removed 3 bases from V and 5 bases from J, with 11 bases in between. CDR3 length: 14 amino acids. Germline V CDR1 and CDR2: SGHTA, FQGNSA. In DNA, the CDR3 is TGTGCCAGCAGCTTCCAGGGAGGCCAAAACATTCAGTACTTC. Translating gives CASSFQGGQNIQYF.

CDR3 protein: CASQKGDTEAFF. For the CDR3, the DNA is TGTGCCAGCCAGAAGGGGGACACTGAAGCTTTCTTT. The chain uses TRBV12-3 or TRBV12-4 and TRBJ1-1; D is perhaps TRBD1 (6 bases). V shed 8 bases and J shed 3 bases, with 10 bases lying between them. This CDR3 has 12 residues.

Regarding this clone: Other nucleotide sequences from this sample produce the same CDR3. V usage is TRBV10-3 and J usage is TRBJ2-7; D unresolved. CDR1 and CDR2 from the germline V gene are ENHRY and SYGVKD. The CDR3 runs 13 residues. Trimming pared 3 bases from V and 1 base from J, leaving 7 bases between. The CDR3 here is CAISDFSSYEQYF. DNA of the CDR3: TGTGCCATCAGTGACTTCTCTTCCTACGAGCAGTACTTC.

The chain carries TRBV6-5 and TRBJ2-1, with TRBD2 identical over 7 bases. This CDR3 is 12 amino acids long. The V gene's germline CDR1 is MNHEY and CDR2 SVGAGI. Germline trimming cut 6 bases from V and 7 bases from J; bases unmatched to any gene: 3. DNA for the CDR3: TGTGCCAGCAGAACTAGCGTAAATGAGCAGTTCTTC. Its protein product is CASRTSVNEQFF.

The J gene is TRBJ1-2, the V gene TRBV3-1 (or the pseudogene TRBV3-2); no clear D gene. CDR3 size: 17 residues. Germline values: CDR1 LGHDT, CDR2 YNNKEL (reference sequence). The ends were cut back, 0 bases at V and 5 bases at J, with 19 bases in the middle. CDR3 in DNA: TGTGCCAGCAGCCAAGATTCGGGAGACGGCCTTCGGTATGGCTACACCTTC. Amino acid sequence: CASSQDSGDGLRYGYTF.

The V call is TRBV11-2, the J call TRBJ2-7; TRBD2 is a possible D gene (6 bases). The V end lost 0 bases, the J end lost 3 bases, and 18 bases lay between the germline ends. This CDR3 comprises 17 residues. Per germline, CDR1 SGHAT and CDR2 FQNNGV. The CDR3 DNA sequence: TGTGCCAGCAGCTTAGATAGGCCCTTTATCGGGGGCTACGAGCAGTACTTC. Translating gives CASSLDRPFIGGYEQYF.

The chain combines TRBV12-5 with TRBJ1-1; D remains unclear. V lost 2 bases to trimming and J lost 2 bases, with 9 bases between them. The CDR3 is 14 residues long. CDR1 is LGHNT and CDR2 is FRNRAP in the germline V gene. This CDR3 reads CASGLTATNTEAFF. As DNA, the CDR3 is TGTGCTAGTGGTTTGACCGCCACAAACACTGAAGCTTTCTTT. The full variable domain, with the rest looked up from reference TRBV12-5 and TRBJ1-1, is DARVTQTPRHKVTEMGQEVTMRCQPILGHNTVFWYRQTMMQGLELLAYFRNRAPLDDSGMPKDRFSAEMPDATLATLKIQPSEPRDSAVYFCASGLTATNTEAFFGQGTRLTVV.

V gene TRBV2 combines with J gene TRBJ2-7; 10 bases are a match to TRBD2. Unmatched junction bases numbered 6, after V lost 1 base and J lost 9 bases. There are 14 residues in the CDR3. The germline V gene has CDR1 SNHLY and CDR2 FYNNEI. CDR3 nucleotides: TGTGCCAGCAGTGAAGGGGCTAGCGGGAGAGGGCAGTACTTC. Translating it yields CASSEGASGRGQYF.

The J gene is TRBJ2-1, the V gene TRBV3-1 (or the pseudogene TRBV3-2); 8 nucleotides agree with TRBD2. There are 15 residues in the CDR3. Germline lookup yields CDR1 LGHDT and CDR2 YNNKEL (reference sequence). V shed 1 base, J shed 3 bases, and the junction held 2 bases outside the gene matches. The CDR3 region is CASSQALADYNEQFF. The CDR3 region has the DNA TGTGCCAGCAGCCAAGCACTAGCGGACTACAATGAGCAGTTCTTC.

This clone was recorded only once. The chain recombines TRBV10-2 with TRBJ2-5, with D hard to call. Germline V gene lookup returns CDR1 WSHSY and CDR2 SAAADI. Between the trimmed V and J ends, which lost 6 bases and 1 base, there was a span of 6 bases. There are 12 residues in the CDR3. CDR3 DNA: TGCGCCAGCAGAACAGCCCAAGAGACCCAGTACTTC. Its protein is CASRTAQETQYF.

This rearrangement joins TRBV6-2 or TRBV6-3 to TRBJ2-4; 8 nucleotides agree with TRBD2. After removal of 2 bases from V and 0 bases from J, the junction contained 9 bases not matched to a gene. The CDR3 extends over 18 amino acids. Germline loops: CDR1 MNHEY, CDR2 SVGEGT. The CDR3 DNA sequence: TGTGCCAGCAGTTACCCCTTTAGCGGGGCCCTAGCCAAAAACATTCAGTACTTC. Translated, it gives CASSYPFSGALAKNIQYF.

This chain connects TRBV10-3 to TRBJ1-5, with D unresolved. The CDR3 contains 13 residues. The germline CDR1 and CDR2 sequences are ENHRY and SYGVKD. The ends were cut back, 5 bases at V and 6 bases at J, with 11 bases in the middle. CDR3 sequence (DNA): TGTGCCATCAGTCTGCGAGTTGGTCAGCCCCAGCATTTT. It encodes CAISLRVGQPQHF.